This T cell receptor (beta chain) came from a study of CD8 T cells in ankylosing spondylitis. Points from the study as a whole: Significant enrichment of disease-linked clones was reportedly seen in matched ankylosing spondylitis synovial fluid. Several highly homologous variants formed a TCR beta motif that appeared characteristic of ankylosing spondylitis blood. Peripheral blood held disease-linked clones only at relatively low frequency, and these were CD8+.

One entry per CDR3 protein, called by TCRdb with MiXCR from the 5' RACE reads. The sample includes 700,000 to 1,000,000 distinct CDR3 sequences, about an eighth of them seen just once. This CDR3 has 14 amino acids. Unmatched junction bases numbered 8, after V lost 6 bases and J lost 5 bases. The germline gives CDR1 DFQATT, CDR2 SNEGSKA (reference sequence). Points on this clonotype: Its antigen is not identified.

Sequences were obtained from blood, either unsorted or a sorted T cell fraction (not recorded which). This TCR was sampled from a male donor with ankylosing spondylitis. The rearrangement joins TRBV20-1 to TRBJ2-5, with 11 positions matching TRBD1. CDR3 in amino acids: CSAAGQGVDETQYF. CDR3 nucleotide sequence: TGCAGTGCAGCGGGACAGGGGGTCGATGAGACCCAGTACTTC.